These 23 T cell receptor beta chains originate from one sample sequenced in a study of shared clonotypes between healthy human individuals. Measured with immunoSEQ multiplex PCR; TCRdb has only the in-frame clones, and not every one. This sample has about 2,200,000 clones; roughly 91% occur once, and the top ten carry about 1.8%. CD8 cells regarded as naive lacked CD45RO, were positively chosen for CCR7, and omitted terminally differentiated effector memory CD45RA+ cells. Sequencing was done on a sample of naive CD8+ T cells from PBMCs. The source of these receptors is a man between 18 and 29 years old in good health. Some clones in this sample may be carry-over from other donors' samples.

The V gene is TRBV30, the J gene TRBJ2-1; D ambiguous. From germline, CDR1 is GTSNPN and CDR2 SVGIG (reference sequence). The length of the CDR3 is 14 residues. Trimming took 0 bases from V and 4 from J, leaving 10 bases between them. The CDR3 spells CAWSVKQPYNEQFF. The CDR3 DNA sequence: TGTGCCTGGAGTGTAAAGCAGCCATACAATGAGCAGTTCTTC.

The V and J genes are TRBV9 and TRBJ1-1, with D unclear. The CDR3 contains 14 residues. Trimming cost V 4 bases and J 7 bases, with 17 bases left between them. The V gene's germline CDR1 is SGDLS and CDR2 YYNGEE. CDR3 loop: CASSREQKGHEAFF. In nucleotides, the CDR3 is TGTGCCAGCAGCCGAGAGCAAAAGGGCCATGAAGCTTTCTTT.

The sample holds one count of this clone. V is TRBV27 and J is TRBJ2-3, with D perhaps matching TRBD1 or TRBD2 (5 bases each). The CDR3 is 15 residues long. CDR1 is MNHEY and CDR2 is SMNVEV in the germline V gene (reference sequence). Trimming removed 5 bases from V and 1 base from J, with 13 bases in between. The CDR3 sequence is CASSPRARGTDTQYF. CDR3 nucleotide sequence: TGTGCCAGCAGTCCCAGGGCGCGGGGCACAGATACGCAGTATTTT.

The V call is TRBV28, the J call TRBJ1-1; D is uncertain. V gave up 3 bases and J gave up 6 bases, with 14 bases separating them. Looked up from germline, CDR1 is MDHEN and CDR2 is SYDVKM. CDR3 size: 14 residues. This chain's CDR3 is CASSLTTNRAEAFF. The CDR3 DNA follows: TGTGCCAGCAGTTTGACAACCAACCGGGCTGAAGCTTTCTTT.

The CDR3 reads CASSYGGQGLEETQYF. The CDR3 region has the DNA TGTGCCAGCAGTTACGGGGGACAGGGTTTGGAAGAGACCCAGTACTTC. The genes are TRBV6-5 and TRBJ2-5; 9 bases are a match to TRBD1. The CDR3 consists of 16 residues. V dropped 2 bases and J dropped 3; count of bases not matched to a gene: 7. Germline lookup yields CDR1 MNHEY and CDR2 SVGAGI.

The chain's CDR3 is CASSQEQGSGDYGYTF. For the CDR3, the DNA is TGCGCCAGCAGCCAAGAACAGGGTAGCGGAGACTATGGCTACACCTTC. The rearrangement links TRBV4-1 to TRBJ1-2; the D gene is possibly TRBD1 (6 bases). Trimming removed 0 bases at V and 3 bases at J, with 14 bases between. CDR3 length equals 16 residues. The germline V gene has CDR1 MGHRA and CDR2 YSYEKL.

This clone has just one count. V is TRBV30 and J is TRBJ1-2; D ambiguous. The CDR3 length is 13 residues. The V gene's germline CDR1 is GTSNPN and CDR2 SVGIG (reference sequence). The germline V and J ends were trimmed by 0 bases and 4 bases, with 9 bases remaining between them. CDR3 region: CAWSVEGTYGYTF. The DNA for the CDR3 is TGTGCCTGGAGTGTAGAGGGTACCTATGGCTACACCTTC.

The J gene is TRBJ1-2, the V gene TRBV2, with D possibly TRBD1 on 6 matching bases. This CDR3 has 14 amino acids. Trimming left V 4 bases short and J 1 base short, with 10 bases between. Germline assignment: CDR1 SNHLY and CDR2 FYNNEI. CDR3 loop: CASSGQAINYGYTF. The CDR3 coding sequence is TGTGCCAGCAGTGGACAGGCGATTAACTATGGCTACACCTTC.

The rearrangement joins TRBV28 to TRBJ2-6; D tentatively reads TRBD1 or TRBD2 (5 bases each). V was shortened by 3 bases and J by 2 bases, with 17 bases between the two germline ends. The CDR3 is 18 amino acids. Germline V lookup: CDR1 MDHEN, CDR2 SYDVKM. The CDR3 is CASSLVGTLGTGANVLTF. The DNA of the CDR3 is TGTGCCAGCAGTTTGGTAGGGACCCTAGGGACTGGGGCCAACGTCCTGACTTTC.

The CDR3 DNA follows: TGTGCCAGCAGTTCAAACTCGGGACAGGGAACGCCGAGCCAGCATTTT. Its protein is CASSSNSGQGTPSQHF. V and J are TRBV7-9 and TRBJ1-5, with 9 nucleotides matching TRBD1. V gave up 6 bases and J gave up 12 bases; unmatched junction bases: 18. Per germline, CDR1 SEHNR and CDR2 FQNEAQ (reference sequence). This CDR3 is built from 16 residues.

The chain recombines TRBV27 with TRBJ1-1, with 9 bases aligning to TRBD1. The V segment lost 5 bases and the J segment 6 bases; nucleotides outside the gene matches: 7. CDR3 size: 14 residues. CDR1 MNHEY and CDR2 SMNVEV come from the germline V gene (reference sequence). The CDR3 sequence is CASSGSTGGPEAFF. The CDR3 nucleotides are TGTGCCAGCAGTGGATCAACAGGGGGCCCTGAAGCTTTCTTT.

This clone was seen just once. The chain is built from TRBV7-2 and TRBJ2-2; D ambiguous. Germline values: CDR1 SGHTA, CDR2 FQGNSA. The V gene lost 1 base and the J gene lost 5 bases, with 11 bases spanning the gap. The CDR3 sequence is 15 residues long. DNA of the CDR3: TGTGCCAGCAGCTTAGGGCCCTATGGAACCGGGGAGCTGTTTTTT. As protein: CASSLGPYGTGELFF.

The J gene is TRBJ2-2, the V gene TRBV6-5; D perhaps matches TRBD2 (6 bases). This CDR3 is 15 amino acids long. V was shortened by 8 bases and J by 0 bases, with 13 bases between the two germline ends. Germline V gives CDR1 MNHEY, CDR2 SVGAGI. CDR3 sequence reads: CASSGDHSNTGELFF. CDR3 DNA: TGTGCCAGCTCGGGAGATCACTCGAACACCGGGGAGCTGTTTTTT.

This clone was counted a single time. The J gene is TRBJ1-1, the V gene TRBV2; TRBD1 might be the D (6 bases). This CDR3 is 14 amino acids long. Trimming took off 2 bases at V and 1 base at J, with 8 bases between the two ends. Germline V CDR1 and CDR2: SNHLY, FYNNEI. CDR3: CASSERTANTEAFF. The CDR3 coding sequence is TGTGCCAGCAGTGAACGGACAGCGAACACTGAAGCTTTCTTT.

The rearrangement links TRBV18 to TRBJ2-7; 11 positions match TRBD2. CDR1 is KGHSH and CDR2 is LQKENI in the germline V gene. The CDR3 is 16 amino acids. With V trimmed by 3 bases and J by 4 bases, 8 bases remained unmatched. CDR3 coding DNA: TGTGCCAGCTCACCCCAAGGGACTAGCGGACAATACGAGCAGTACTTC. Its translation: CASSPQGTSGQYEQYF.

The chain joins TRBV28 to TRBJ2-1; no reliable D call. The CDR3 length is 17 residues. Germline-derived CDR1 and CDR2 are MDHEN and SYDVKM. V lost 4 bases and J lost 0, with 16 bases in between. Here the CDR3 reads CASSYRPTASSYNEQFF. Here the CDR3 DNA reads TGTGCCAGCAGTTACCGCCCGACTGCCAGCTCCTACAATGAGCAGTTCTTC.

The chain is built from TRBV4-3 and TRBJ1-1; D not resolved. Trimming left V 2 bases short and J 0 bases short, with 10 bases between. CDR1 LGHNA and CDR2 YSLEER come from the germline V gene. CDR3 length: 15 residues. CDR3 in DNA: TGCGCCAGCAGCCAATCAGCTTCCATGAACACTGAAGCTTTCTTT. Translation gives CASSQSASMNTEAFF.

This clone came up once. This rearrangement joins TRBV7-2 to TRBJ1-1; D is uncertain. This CDR3 has 15 amino acids. V was clipped by 0 bases and J by 1 base, with 9 bases between them. Looked up from germline, CDR1 is SGHTA and CDR2 is FQGNSA. In nucleotides, the CDR3 is TGTGCCAGCAGCTTAGCGCTCAGCCAGAACACTGAAGCTTTCTTT. Translating it yields CASSLALSQNTEAFF.

The CDR3 protein is CASSPTGGGVRELFF. CDR3 nucleotide sequence: TGTGCCAGCAGCCCCACAGGAGGCGGTGTGAGGGAGCTGTTTTTT. This chain connects TRBV6-5 to TRBJ2-2, with D possibly being TRBD1 or TRBD2 (5 bases each). V lost 6 bases, J lost 9 bases, and 20 bases lay in between. The CDR3 covers 15 residues. In germline, CDR1 is MNHEY, CDR2 SVGAGI.

The rearrangement links TRBV7-2 to TRBJ2-5; 8 nucleotides agree with TRBD1. Unmatched junction bases numbered 11, after V lost 5 bases and J lost 0 bases. This CDR3 is 17 amino acids long. In germline, CDR1 is SGHTA, CDR2 FQGNSA. In DNA, the CDR3 is TGTGCCAGCAGCCTGCCTCCGGGACAGGCCGACCAAGAGACCCAGTACTTC. Protein product: CASSLPPGQADQETQYF. Drawing the rest from reference TRBV7-2 and TRBJ2-5, the complete variable domain is GAGVSQSPSNKVTEKGKDVELRCDPISGHTALYWYRQSLGQGLEFLIYFQGNSAPDKSGLPSDRFSAERTGGSVSTLTIQRTQQEDSAVYLCASSLPPGQADQETQYFGPGTRLLVL.

The V gene is TRBV13, the J gene TRBJ1-1; no clear D gene. Trimming pared 3 bases from V and 4 bases from J, leaving 12 bases between. This CDR3 contains 14 residues. Germline V CDR1 and CDR2: PRHDT, FYEKMQ (reference sequence). The CDR3 DNA sequence: TGTGCCAGCAGCTTTAACCAGGACCGCACTGAAGCTTTCTTT. This encodes CASSFNQDRTEAFF.

The genes are TRBV5-1 and TRBJ1-2; TRBD1 matches 9 bases. The CDR3 runs to 15 residues. Per the germline V gene, CDR1 is SGHRS and CDR2 is YFSETQ. Trimming took 2 bases from V and 2 from J; bases not matched to a gene: 4. The CDR3, as DNA: TGCGCCAGCAGCTTAAACAGGGGGCCAAACTATGGCTACACCTTC. It codes for CASSLNRGPNYGYTF.

The chain combines TRBV7-9 with TRBJ2-2; tentatively, D is TRBD1 (6 bases). With 5 bases removed from V and 3 bases from J, the gap between germline ends came to 13 bases. From germline, CDR1 is SEHNR and CDR2 FQNEAQ (reference sequence). The CDR3 extends over 15 amino acids. CDR3 sequence: CASSPQGTYTGELFF. As DNA, the CDR3 is TGTGCCAGCAGCCCTCAGGGGACCTACACCGGGGAGCTGTTTTTT.